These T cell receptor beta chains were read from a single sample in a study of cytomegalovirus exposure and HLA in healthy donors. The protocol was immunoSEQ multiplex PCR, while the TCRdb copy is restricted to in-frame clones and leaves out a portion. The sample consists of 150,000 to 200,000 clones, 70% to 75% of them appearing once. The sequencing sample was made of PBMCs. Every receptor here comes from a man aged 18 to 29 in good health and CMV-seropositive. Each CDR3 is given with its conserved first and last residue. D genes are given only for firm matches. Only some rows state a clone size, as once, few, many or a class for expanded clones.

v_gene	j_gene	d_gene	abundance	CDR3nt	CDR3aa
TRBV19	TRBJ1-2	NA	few	TGTGCCAGTAGTATAACCCCCGGGTCCGGGGATGGCTACACCTTC	CASSITPGSGDGYTF
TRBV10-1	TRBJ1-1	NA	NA	TGCGCCAGCAGTGATATTGGAACAGGAATCACTGAAGCTTTCTTT	CASSDIGTGITEAFF
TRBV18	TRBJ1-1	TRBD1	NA	TGTGCCAGCTCCCCGGGACAGGGGATGTGGACTGAAGCTTTCTTT	CASSPGQGMWTEAFF
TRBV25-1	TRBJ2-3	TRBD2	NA	TGTGCCAGCAGTGATAGCGGGCCTAGCACAGATACGCAGTATTTT	CASSDSGPSTDTQYF
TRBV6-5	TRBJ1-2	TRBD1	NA	TGTGCCAGCAGACGGGACAGGGCTAACTATGGCTACACCTTC	CASRRDRANYGYTF
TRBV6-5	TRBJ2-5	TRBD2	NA	TGTGCCAGCAGTTACCCCCGGGGTGGGGGGGGTGAGACCCGGTACTTC	CASSYPRGGGGETRYF
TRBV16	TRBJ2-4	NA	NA	TGTGCCAGCAGCCCCATAGGGGAAGCCAAAAACATTCAGTACTTC	CASSPIGEAKNIQYF
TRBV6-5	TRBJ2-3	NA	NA	TGTGCCAGCAGTTACCTCCAGGATGCAGATACGCAGTATTTT	CASSYLQDADTQYF
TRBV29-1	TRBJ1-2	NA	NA	TGCACCACGAGGGAGGGGAGGAACTATGGCTACACCTTC	CTTREGRNYGYTF
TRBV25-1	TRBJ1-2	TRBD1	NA	TGTGCCAGCAGTGAATATTTTAGGGAGGGACAGGAGCTCTATGGCTACACCTTC	CASSEYFREGQELYGYTF
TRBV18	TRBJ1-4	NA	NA	TGTGCCAGCTCACCAACGGGCGACAGGCTGAATGAAAAACTGTTTTTT	CASSPTGDRLNEKLFF
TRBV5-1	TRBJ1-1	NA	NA	TGCGCCAGCAGCTTCCGGCCGGAGGTGAACACTGAAGCTTTCTTT	CASSFRPEVNTEAFF
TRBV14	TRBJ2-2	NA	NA	TGTGCCAGCAGCCAAGGAGGGTGGAACACCGGGGAGCTGTTTTTT	CASSQGGWNTGELFF
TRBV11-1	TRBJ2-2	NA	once	TGTGCCAGCAGCTATGAAGGACTGAACACCGGGGAGCTGTTTTTT	CASSYEGLNTGELFF
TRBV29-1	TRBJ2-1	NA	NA	TGCAGCGTCGCCCAGGGCTCCTTGGATGAGCAGTTCTTC	CSVAQGSLDEQFF
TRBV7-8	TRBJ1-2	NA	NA	TGTGCCAGCAGCTTTGCGGGGAGCGATGGCTACACCTTC	CASSFAGSDGYTF
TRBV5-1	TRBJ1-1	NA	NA	TGCGCCAGCAGCTTGGCCGACGGGGGATACACTGAAGCTTTCTTT	CASSLADGGYTEAFF
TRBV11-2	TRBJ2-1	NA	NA	TGTGCCAGCAGCACTAGCCAGTGGACAGGTTCTAATGAGCAGTTCTTC	CASSTSQWTGSNEQFF
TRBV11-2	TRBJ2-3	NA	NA	TGTGCCAGCAGCTTCAGCGGATCTAGCACAGATACGCAGTATTTT	CASSFSGSSTDTQYF
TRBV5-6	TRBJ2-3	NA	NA	TGTGCCAGCAGCCTGGTTCGGACACAGAGCACAGATACGCAGTATTTT	CASSLVRTQSTDTQYF
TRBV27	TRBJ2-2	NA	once	TGTGCCAGCAGCGGAAGCCTACAGGGGAACACCGGGGAGCTGTTTTTT	CASSGSLQGNTGELFF
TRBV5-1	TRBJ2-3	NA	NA	TGCGCCAGCAGCTTGGCCTTGGGAGGCCCAGATACGCAGTATTTT	CASSLALGGPDTQYF
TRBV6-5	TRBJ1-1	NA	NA	TGTGCCAGCAGCCGACGGGACACTGAAGCTTTCTTT	CASSRRDTEAFF
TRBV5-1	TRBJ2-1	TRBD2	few	TGCGCCAGCAGCTTGGTAGGCGGGAGGAACAATGAGCAGTTCTTC	CASSLVGGRNNEQFF
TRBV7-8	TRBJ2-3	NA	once	TGTGCCAGCAGCTTAGTGACAGGTGGAGATACGCAGTATTTT	CASSLVTGGDTQYF
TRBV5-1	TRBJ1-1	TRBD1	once	TGCGCCAGCAGCGGACCGGGACAGGGTGGGACTGAAGCTTTCTTT	CASSGPGQGGTEAFF
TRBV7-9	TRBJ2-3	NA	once	TGTGCCAGCAGCTCCCAGCTAAGCGGTAGCACAGATACGCAGTATTTT	CASSSQLSGSTDTQYF
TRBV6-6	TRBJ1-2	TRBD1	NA	TGTGCCAGCAGGGGCGGACAGGGGTATGGCTACACCTTC	CASRGGQGYGYTF
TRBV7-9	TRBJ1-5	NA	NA	TGTGCCAGCAGCCCCGGTCGCAATCAGCCCCAGCATTTT	CASSPGRNQPQHF
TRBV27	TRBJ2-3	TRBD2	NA	TGTGCCACCGCAACCCTAGCGGGCACAGATACGCAGTATTTT	CATATLAGTDTQYF
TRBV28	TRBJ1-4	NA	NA	TGTGCCAGCAGTTTGCCAGGGCTAAATGAAAAACTGTTTTTT	CASSLPGLNEKLFF
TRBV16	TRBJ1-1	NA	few	TGTGCCAGCAGCCGGACAAACTTGAACACTGAAGCTTTCTTT	CASSRTNLNTEAFF
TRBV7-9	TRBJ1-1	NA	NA	TGTGCCAGCAGCTTAGGGGGCGGGGTCTACACTGAAGCTTTCTTT	CASSLGGGVYTEAFF
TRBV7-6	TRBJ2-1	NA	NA	TGTGCCAGCAGCTTAGGAGGGGGGGCCCACAATGAGCAGTTCTTC	CASSLGGGAHNEQFF
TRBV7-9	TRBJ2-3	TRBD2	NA	TGTGCCAGCAGGACTAGCGGGGGCACAGATACGCAGTATTTT	CASRTSGGTDTQYF
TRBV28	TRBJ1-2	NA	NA	TGTGCCAGCAGTTTAGCCATCCAGGGTAATGGCTACACCTTC	CASSLAIQGNGYTF
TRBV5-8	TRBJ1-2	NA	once	TGTGCCAGCCGGAACAGGCTTAACTATGGCTACACCTTC	CASRNRLNYGYTF
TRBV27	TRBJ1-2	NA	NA	TGTGCCAGCAGTTTAGGGTACAGAGCTAACTATGGCTACACCTTC	CASSLGYRANYGYTF
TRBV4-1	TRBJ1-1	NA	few	TGCGCCAGCAGCCAAGATCTAAAGGAGAACACTGAGGCTTTCTTT	CASSQDLKENTEAFF
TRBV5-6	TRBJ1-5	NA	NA	TGTGCCAGCAGCTTTGGGGCAAGCAATCAGCCCCAGCATTTT	CASSFGASNQPQHF
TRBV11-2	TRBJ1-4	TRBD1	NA	TGTGCCAGCAGCCAGGGACAGGGAGGGAGTGAAAAACTGTTTTTT	CASSQGQGGSEKLFF
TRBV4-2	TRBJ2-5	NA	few	TGTGCCAGCAGCCAATTCTGGGGGACCGGGGACATTCAAGAGACCCAGTACTTC	CASSQFWGTGDIQETQYF
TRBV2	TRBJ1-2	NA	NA	TGTGCCAGCAACTCTGTGAGGAGGTATGGCTACACCTTC	CASNSVRRYGYTF
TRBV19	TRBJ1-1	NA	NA	TGTGCCAGTAGCGGAAGACGGGAGAACACTGAAGCTTTCTTT	CASSGRRENTEAFF
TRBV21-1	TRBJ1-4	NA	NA	TGTGCCAGCGCCCGGGACAGGACTGAATGGGATGAAAAACTGTTTTTT	CASARDRTEWDEKLFF
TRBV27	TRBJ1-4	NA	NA	TGTGCCAGCAGTTTACTGCAGGGTAGTGGTGAAAAACTGTTTTTT	CASSLLQGSGEKLFF